This T cell receptor (beta chain) was obtained from a study of Ad26.COV2.S vaccination and SARS-CoV-2 variants (dated by TCRdb to about 2021). In the study overall: Donors in the vaccine arm were drawn from COV1001, a multicentre, randomized, double-blind, placebo-controlled phase I-IIa trial testing Ad26.COV2.S in healthy adults. Ad26.COV2.S was administered intramuscularly at 5 x 10^10 or 1 x 10^11 viral particles, either as a single shot or as two shots given 56 days apart. TCRbeta repertoire sequencing served as the tool for gauging how specific and how broad the SARS-CoV-2-reactive T cell receptors were following Ad26.COV2.S vaccination. A total of 32 samples were included in the TCR-sequenced set, comprising around 19 Ad26.COV2.S vaccine recipients, 5 placebo recipients and 8 SARS-CoV-2 convalescent individuals. Participants in the trial were split at random into five groups of five each, receiving low-dose or high-dose Ad26.COV2.S once or twice, or else placebo on both occasions. Throughout the experiments and outcome assessment, investigators stayed blinded to trial group allocation.

Concerning this clone itself: The antigen it binds to is not known. A much larger clone sits a single nucleotide away, making a read error possible. This same CDR3 is encoded by further DNA sequences in the sample.

The immunoSEQ Assay was used to sequence TCRbeta CDR3 regions. After extraction, genomic DNA underwent amplification by bias-controlled multiplex PCR, followed by high-throughput sequencing. Turning to the authors' computational methods: To quantify the absolute abundance of every unique TCRbeta CDR3 region, sequences were collapsed and filtered. T cell fraction was estimated by normalizing TCRbeta template counts to usable DNA, with usable DNA measured through amplification of reference genes found in all nucleated cells. Repertoire TCRs were annotated as SARS-CoV-2-specific when V gene, CDR3 amino acid sequence and J gene were exactly matched to a known reactive TCR set. MIRA supplied the reference SARS-CoV-2 TCR set, which was filtered for enrichment in COVID-19-positive ImmuneCODE repertoires so that public or cross-reactive TCRs were removed. Using the MIRA antigens, annotated TCRs were further analysed by specific ORF or by position within an ORF. Depth was the summed frequency of annotated unique rearrangements, while breadth was defined as annotated unique rearrangements over total unique productive rearrangements. Two-sided Wilcoxon rank-sum tests were applied when comparing TCR breadth between groups. TCRdb stores this immuneACCESS table with in-frame sequences only. Part of the clones is absent; in the studies checked, under half of the shortfall reflects unresolved V genes, and no reason is known for the rest. The DNA gave D and trimming, while V, J and clone size come from that table. Counted in this sample were roughly 350,000 clones; approximately 90% of them appeared once. The ten largest make up approximately 5% of the sample.

Paper-wide results and their limitations: Non-spike TCR breadth was comparable between vaccine and placebo recipients, consistent with the vaccine containing only spike. It was noted by the authors that total T cell responses may have been underestimated by the TCR breadth and depth analyses. Spike-specific TCR breadth was higher in Ad26.COV2.S recipients than in placebo recipients (P = 0.0014). The study was not powered to compare responses between vaccine doses or regimens. After vaccination, spike-specific CD8+ and CD4+ T cell responses were reported to show substantial breadth.

CDR1 and CDR2 (MNHEY, SVGAGI) derive from the germline V gene. Trimmed from V: 6 bases; trimmed from J: 1 base; junction bases lacking a gene match: 4. Reading from cysteine to phenylalanine, the CDR3 counts 14 amino acids. Only the CDR3 DNA is retained, 42 bases long and in frame from the first base. Taken with the paper, the label for treatment or condition translates to: approximately 18 received Ad26.COV2.S at low or high dose, single or two shots; 5 received placebo; per-sample allocation not given. Repertoires of vaccine and placebo recipients were sequenced from samples taken on day 63 after the first injection. Between 29 July and 7 August 2020, Cohort 1b enrolled 25 adults aged 18-55 years at one site in Boston, USA. Ad26.COV2.S consisted of a replication-incompetent adenovirus type 26 vector by which a prefusion-stabilized SARS-CoV-2 spike protein from the original Wuhan strain was expressed.

The receptor comes from a person between 18 and 65 years old who received the Ad26.COV2.S COVID-19 vaccine or a placebo. The chain joins TRBV6-5 to TRBJ2-7; 9 nucleotides in the junction match TRBD1. Sequenced material: peripheral blood, taken in a trial of Ad26.COV2.S vaccine versus placebo. The CDR3 reads CASSSGTGSYEQYF. The nucleotide sequence reads as follows: TGTGCCAGCAGCTCCGGGACAGGGTCCTACGAGCAGTACTTC.